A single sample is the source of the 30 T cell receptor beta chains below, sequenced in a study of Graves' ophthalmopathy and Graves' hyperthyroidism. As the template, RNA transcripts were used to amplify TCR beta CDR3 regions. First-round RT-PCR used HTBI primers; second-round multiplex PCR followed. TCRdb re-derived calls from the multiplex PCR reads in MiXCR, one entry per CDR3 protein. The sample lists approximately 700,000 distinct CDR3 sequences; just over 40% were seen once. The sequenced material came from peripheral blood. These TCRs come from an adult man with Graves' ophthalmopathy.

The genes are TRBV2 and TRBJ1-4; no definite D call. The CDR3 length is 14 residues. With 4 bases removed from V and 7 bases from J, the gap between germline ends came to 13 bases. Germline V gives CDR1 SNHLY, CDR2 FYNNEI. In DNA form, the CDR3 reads TGTGCCAGCAGTGCTTCCAAGGGCCTTGAAAAACTGTTTTTT. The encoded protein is CASSASKGLEKLFF.

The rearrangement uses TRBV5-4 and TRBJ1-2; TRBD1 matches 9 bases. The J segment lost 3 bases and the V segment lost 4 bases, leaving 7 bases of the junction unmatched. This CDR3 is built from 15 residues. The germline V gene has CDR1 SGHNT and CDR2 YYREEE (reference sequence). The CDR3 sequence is CASSAGDRAYYGYTF. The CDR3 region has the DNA TGTGCCAGCAGCGCCGGGGACAGGGCGTACTATGGCTACACCTTC.

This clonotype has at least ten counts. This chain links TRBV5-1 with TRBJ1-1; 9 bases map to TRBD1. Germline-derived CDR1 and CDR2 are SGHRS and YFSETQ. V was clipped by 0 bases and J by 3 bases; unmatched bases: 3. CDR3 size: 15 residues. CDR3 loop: CASSLVTGGDTEAFF. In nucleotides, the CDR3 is TGCGCCAGCAGCTTGGTGACAGGGGGGGACACTGAAGCTTTCTTT.

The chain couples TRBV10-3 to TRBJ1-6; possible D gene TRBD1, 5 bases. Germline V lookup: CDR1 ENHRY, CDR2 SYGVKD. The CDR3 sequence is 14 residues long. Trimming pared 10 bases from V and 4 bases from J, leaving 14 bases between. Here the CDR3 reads CASRDLGYNSPLHF. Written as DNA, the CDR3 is TGTGCCAGCAGGGACCTGGGGTATAATTCACCCCTCCACTTT.

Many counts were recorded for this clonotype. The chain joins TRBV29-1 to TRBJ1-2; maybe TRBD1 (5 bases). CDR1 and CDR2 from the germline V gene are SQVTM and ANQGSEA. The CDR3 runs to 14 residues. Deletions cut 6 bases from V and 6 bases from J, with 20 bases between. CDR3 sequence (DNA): TGCAGCGTCGCCGGGGGGTCAGGGAGCCATGGCTACACCTTC. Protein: CSVAGGSGSHGYTF.

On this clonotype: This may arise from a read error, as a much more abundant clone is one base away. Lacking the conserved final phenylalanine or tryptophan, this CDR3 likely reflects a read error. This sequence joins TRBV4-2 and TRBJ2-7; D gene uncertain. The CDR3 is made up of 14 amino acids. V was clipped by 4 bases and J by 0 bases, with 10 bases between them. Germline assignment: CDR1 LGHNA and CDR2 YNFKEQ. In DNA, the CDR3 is TGTGCCAGCAGCCCGCAGGAGAGCTCCTACGAGCAGTACTGC. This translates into CASSPQESSYEQYC.

This CDR3 reads CASSGGSPYEQYF. CDR3 coding DNA: TGTGCCAGCAGTGGGGGGTCGCCCTACGAGCAGTACTTC. The chain joins TRBV5-6 to TRBJ2-7; a possible D gene is TRBD2 (6 bases). V lost 5 bases and J lost 2, with 11 bases in between. Germline V lookup: CDR1 SGHDT, CDR2 YYEEEE. The CDR3 runs 13 residues.

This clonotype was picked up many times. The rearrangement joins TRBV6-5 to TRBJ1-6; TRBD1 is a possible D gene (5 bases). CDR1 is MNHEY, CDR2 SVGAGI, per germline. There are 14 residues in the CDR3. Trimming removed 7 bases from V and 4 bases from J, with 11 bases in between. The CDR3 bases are TGTGCCAGCAAGAACAGGAGTTATAATTCACCCCTCCACTTT. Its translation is CASKNRSYNSPLHF.

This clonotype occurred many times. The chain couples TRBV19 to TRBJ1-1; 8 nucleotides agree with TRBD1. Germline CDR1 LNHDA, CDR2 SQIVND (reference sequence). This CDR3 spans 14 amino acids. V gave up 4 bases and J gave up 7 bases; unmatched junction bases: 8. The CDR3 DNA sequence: TGTGCCAGTAGTACCGAAGGACAGGGCGGTGAAGCTTTCTTT. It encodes CASSTEGQGGEAFF.

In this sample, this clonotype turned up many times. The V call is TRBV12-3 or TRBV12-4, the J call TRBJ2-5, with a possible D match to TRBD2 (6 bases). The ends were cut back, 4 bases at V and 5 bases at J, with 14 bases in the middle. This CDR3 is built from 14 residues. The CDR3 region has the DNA TGTGCCAGCAGTTATCGGACTGGGGGGGAGACCCAGTACTTC. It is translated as CASSYRTGGETQYF.

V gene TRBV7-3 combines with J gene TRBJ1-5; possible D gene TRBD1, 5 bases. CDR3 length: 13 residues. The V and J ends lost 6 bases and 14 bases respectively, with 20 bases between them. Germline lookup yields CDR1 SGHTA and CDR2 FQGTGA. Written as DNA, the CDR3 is TGTGCCAGCAGGATGGGGCTAGCGGGGTACGAGCATTTT. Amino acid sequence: CASRMGLAGYEHF.

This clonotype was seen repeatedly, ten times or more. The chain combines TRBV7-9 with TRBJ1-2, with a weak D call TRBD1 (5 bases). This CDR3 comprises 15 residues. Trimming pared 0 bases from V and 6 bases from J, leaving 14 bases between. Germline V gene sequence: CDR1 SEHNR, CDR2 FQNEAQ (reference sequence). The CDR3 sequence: CASSLAAGSSNGYTF. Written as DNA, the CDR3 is TGTGCCAGCAGCTTAGCTGCAGGGTCTTCTAATGGCTACACCTTC.

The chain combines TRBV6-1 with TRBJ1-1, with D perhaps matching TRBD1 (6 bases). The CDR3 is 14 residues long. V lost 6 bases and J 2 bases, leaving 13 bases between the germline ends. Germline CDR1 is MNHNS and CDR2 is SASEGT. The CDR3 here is CASRAGAVNTEAFF. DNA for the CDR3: TGTGCCAGCAGGGCAGGGGCCGTAAACACTGAAGCTTTCTTT.

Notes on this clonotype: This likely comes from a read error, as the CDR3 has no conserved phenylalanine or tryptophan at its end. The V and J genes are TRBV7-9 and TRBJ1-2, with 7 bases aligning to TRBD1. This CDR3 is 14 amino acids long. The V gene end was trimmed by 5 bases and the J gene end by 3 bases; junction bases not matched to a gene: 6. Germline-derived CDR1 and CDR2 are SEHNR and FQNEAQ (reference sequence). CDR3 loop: CASSPRGGDYGYTL. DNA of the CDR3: TGTGCCAGCAGCCCCAGGGGGGGGGACTATGGCTACACCCTC.

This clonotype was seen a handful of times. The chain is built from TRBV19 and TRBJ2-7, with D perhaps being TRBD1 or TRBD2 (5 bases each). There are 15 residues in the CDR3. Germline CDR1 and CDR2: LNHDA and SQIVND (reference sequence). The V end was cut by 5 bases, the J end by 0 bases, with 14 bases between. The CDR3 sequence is CASSDIPGSSYEQYF. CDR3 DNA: TGTGCCAGTAGTGATATACCAGGGAGCTCCTACGAGCAGTACTTC.

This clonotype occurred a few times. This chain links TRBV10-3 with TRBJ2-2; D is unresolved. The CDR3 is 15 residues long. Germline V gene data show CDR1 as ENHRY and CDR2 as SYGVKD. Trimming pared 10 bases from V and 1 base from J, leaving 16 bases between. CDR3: CASNPRPENTGELFF. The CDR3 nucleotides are TGTGCCAGCAACCCACGACCAGAGAACACCGGGGAGCTGTTTTTT.

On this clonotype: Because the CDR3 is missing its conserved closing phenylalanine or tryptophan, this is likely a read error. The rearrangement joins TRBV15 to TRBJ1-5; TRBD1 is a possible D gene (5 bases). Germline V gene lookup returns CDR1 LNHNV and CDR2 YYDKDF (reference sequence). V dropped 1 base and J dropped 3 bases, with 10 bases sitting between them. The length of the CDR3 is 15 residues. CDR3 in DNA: TGTGCCACCAGCAGAGCAACAGGTAACAATCAGCCCCAGCATTAT. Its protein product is CATSRATGNNQPQHY.

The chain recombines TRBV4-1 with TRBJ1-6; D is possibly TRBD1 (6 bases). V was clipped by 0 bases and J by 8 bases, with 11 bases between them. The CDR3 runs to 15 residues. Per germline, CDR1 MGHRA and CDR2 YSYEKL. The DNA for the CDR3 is TGCGCCAGCAGCCAAGAAGGGGGTTTCGATTCACCCCTCCACTTT. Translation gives CASSQEGGFDSPLHF.

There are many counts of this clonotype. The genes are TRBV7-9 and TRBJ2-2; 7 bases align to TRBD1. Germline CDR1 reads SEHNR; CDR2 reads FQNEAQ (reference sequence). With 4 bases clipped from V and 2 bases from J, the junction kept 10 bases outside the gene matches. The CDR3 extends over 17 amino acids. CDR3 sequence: CASSSPGQRPNTGELFF. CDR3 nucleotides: TGTGCCAGCAGCTCTCCGGGACAGCGACCCAACACCGGGGAGCTGTTTTTT.

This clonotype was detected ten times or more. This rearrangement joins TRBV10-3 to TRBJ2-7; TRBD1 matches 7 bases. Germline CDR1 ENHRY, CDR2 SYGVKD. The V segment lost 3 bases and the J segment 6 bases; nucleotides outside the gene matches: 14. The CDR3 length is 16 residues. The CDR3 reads CAISDNRLGTALEQYF. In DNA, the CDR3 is TGTGCCATCAGTGATAACAGACTTGGGACAGCCCTCGAGCAGTACTTC.

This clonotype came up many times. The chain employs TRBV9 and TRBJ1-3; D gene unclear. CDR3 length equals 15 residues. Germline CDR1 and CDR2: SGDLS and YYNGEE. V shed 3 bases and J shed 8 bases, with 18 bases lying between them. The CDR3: CASSAADVLGYTIYF. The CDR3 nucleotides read TGTGCCAGCAGCGCAGCCGACGTCCTGGGGTACACCATATATTTT.

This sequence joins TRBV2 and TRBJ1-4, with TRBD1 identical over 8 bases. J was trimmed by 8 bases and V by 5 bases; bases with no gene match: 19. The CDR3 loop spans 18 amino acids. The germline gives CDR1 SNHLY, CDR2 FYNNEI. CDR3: CASSPQAGVETGVEKLFF. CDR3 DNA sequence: TGTGCCAGCAGTCCACAAGCGGGAGTGGAGACAGGGGTGGAAAAACTGTTTTTT.

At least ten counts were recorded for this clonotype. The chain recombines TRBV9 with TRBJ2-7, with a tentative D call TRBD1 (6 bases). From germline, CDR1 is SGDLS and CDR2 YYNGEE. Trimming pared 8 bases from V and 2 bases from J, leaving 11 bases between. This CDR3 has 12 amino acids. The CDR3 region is CASGGPTYEQYF. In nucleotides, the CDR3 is TGTGCCAGTGGGGGCCCGACCTACGAGCAGTACTTC.

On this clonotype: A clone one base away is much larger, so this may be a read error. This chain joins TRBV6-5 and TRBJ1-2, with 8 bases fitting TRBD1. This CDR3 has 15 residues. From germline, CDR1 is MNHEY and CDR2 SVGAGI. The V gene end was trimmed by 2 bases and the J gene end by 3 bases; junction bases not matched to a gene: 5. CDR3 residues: CASSYRTGWDYGYTF. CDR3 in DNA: TGTGCCAGCAGTTACCGGACAGGGTGGGACTATGGCTACACCTTC.

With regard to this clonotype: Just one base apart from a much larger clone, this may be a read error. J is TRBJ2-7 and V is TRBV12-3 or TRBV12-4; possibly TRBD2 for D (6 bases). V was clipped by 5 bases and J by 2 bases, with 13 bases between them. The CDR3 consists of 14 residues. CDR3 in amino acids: CASSASVATYEQYF. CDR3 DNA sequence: TGTGCCAGCAGTGCTAGCGTGGCAACCTACGAGCAGTACTTC.

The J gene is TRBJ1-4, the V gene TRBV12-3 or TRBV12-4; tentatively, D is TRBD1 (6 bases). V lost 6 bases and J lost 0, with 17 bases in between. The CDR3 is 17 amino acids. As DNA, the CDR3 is TGTGCCAGCAGCCGTAGGACAGAACACGCAACTAATGAAAAACTGTTTTTT. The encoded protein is CASSRRTEHATNEKLFF.

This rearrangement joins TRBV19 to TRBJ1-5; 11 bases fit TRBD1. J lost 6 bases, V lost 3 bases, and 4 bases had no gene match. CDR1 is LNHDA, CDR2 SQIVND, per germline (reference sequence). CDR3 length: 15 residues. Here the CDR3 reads CASSISGQGVQPQHF. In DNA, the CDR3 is TGTGCCAGTAGTATCTCGGGACAGGGGGTTCAGCCCCAGCATTTT.

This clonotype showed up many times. The CDR3: CASSSRTSGEQYF. The CDR3 DNA follows: TGTGCCAGCAGCAGCAGGACTAGCGGGGAGCAGTACTTC. The chain is built from TRBV9 and TRBJ2-7; 11 bases fit TRBD2. Germline V gene data show CDR1 as SGDLS and CDR2 as YYNGEE. V shed 4 bases and J 7 bases; nucleotides not matched to a gene: 4. There are 13 residues in the CDR3.

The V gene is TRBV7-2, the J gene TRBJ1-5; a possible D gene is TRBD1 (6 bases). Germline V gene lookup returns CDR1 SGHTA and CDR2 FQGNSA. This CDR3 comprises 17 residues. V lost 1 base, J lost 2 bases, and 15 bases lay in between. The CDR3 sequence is CASSLGRFRGGNQPQHF. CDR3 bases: TGTGCCAGCAGCTTAGGAAGGTTCAGGGGCGGCAATCAGCCCCAGCATTTT.

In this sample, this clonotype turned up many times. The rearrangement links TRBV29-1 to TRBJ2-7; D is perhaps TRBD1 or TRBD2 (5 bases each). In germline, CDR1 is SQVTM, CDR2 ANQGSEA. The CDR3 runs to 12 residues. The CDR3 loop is CSAGMGRDEQYF. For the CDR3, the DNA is TGCAGTGCTGGTATGGGGCGGGACGAGCAGTACTTC.